This T cell receptor beta chain was captured by sequencing in a study of cytomegalovirus exposure and HLA in healthy donors. Amplification used 60 Vbeta primers and 13 Jbeta primers. TCRdb's copy holds only in-frame clones and misses some; the assay was immunoSEQ multiplex PCR. This sample carries around 100,000 clones, 76% of them seen once, and the ten largest clones take around 17%. Concerning this clone itself: What it binds is unknown.

This CDR3 is built from 16 residues. The V end lost 3 bases, the J end lost 9 bases, and 22 bases lay between the germline ends. From germline, CDR1 is SGHDT and CDR2 YYEEEE. Overall study results and limits: Later on, analysis showed that most CMV-associated TCR beta chains appeared to be HLA-restricted.

This chain joins TRBV5-6 and TRBJ2-1; no clear D gene. This receptor was identified in a woman aged 60-75 years in good health and CMV-seropositive. Sequenced: PBMCs. As DNA, the CDR3 is TGTGCCAGCAGCTCACTTTATCGCTCGGGTCGCAGTGAGCAGTTCTTC. It encodes CASSSLYRSGRSEQFF.